A selection of T cell receptor beta chains follows, all from one sample in a study of T cells in Graves' hyperthyroidism and ophthalmopathy. TCRdb passed the multiplex PCR reads through MiXCR, listing each CDR3 protein once. Of about 560,000 distinct CDR3 sequences listed, around 46% are singletons. Sequencing was done on a sample of peripheral blood or thyroid tissue (not recorded which). These receptors all stem from a woman aged 18-29 years with Graves' hyperthyroidism. Each CDR3 is given with its conserved first and last residue. The D gene is left open where the match is weak. Rows give clone size only sometimes, using once, few, many, or a class for an expanded clone.

>TRBV12-5|TRBJ1-5|NA|NA
TGTGCTAGTGGTTTGTACAGTAATCAGCCCCAGCATTTT
CASGLYSNQPQHF
>TRBV29-1|TRBJ2-7|NA|TRBD2
TGCAGCCCCACTAGCGGGAGCTACGAGCAGTACTTC
CSPTSGSYEQYF
>TRBV20-1|TRBJ1-1|NA|NA
TGCAGTGCTAGAGATCCTGGGGGCGATGAGGCTTTCTTT
CSARDPGGDEAFF
>TRBV7-6|TRBJ1-4|NA|NA
TGTGCCAGCAGCCCCACAGGAATTGGGGCTAATGAAAAACTGTTTTTT
CASSPTGIGANEKLFF
>TRBV7-8|TRBJ1-1|few|NA
TGTGCCAGCAGCTACCTAAACTCGAACACTGAAGCTTTCTTT
CASSYLNSNTEAFF
>TRBV6-4|TRBJ1-2|NA|TRBD1
TGTGCCAGCAGTGACTCAAACGCTGACAGGGGGCACCTGACTAGGGGCTATGGCTACACCTTC
CASSDSNADRGHLTRGYGYTF
>TRBV14|TRBJ1-1|NA|NA
TGTGCCAGCAGCCAAGTTAGGACAGCGAACACTGAAGCTTTCTTT
CASSQVRTANTEAFF
>TRBV7-2|TRBJ1-2|NA|TRBD1
TGTGCCAGCAGCTTAGGTACAGGGGGGTTCGTCGGCTACACCTTC
CASSLGTGGFVGYTF
>TRBV2|TRBJ1-6|NA|TRBD1
TGTGCCTCATTCCGGGACAGGGGGCTAGCCTACTCACCCCTCCACTTT
CASFRDRGLAYSPLHF
>TRBV25-1|TRBJ2-2|NA|TRBD2
TGTGCCAGCAAAGAAACCGGGACTAGCGAAAGCGGGGAGCTGTTTTTT
CASKETGTSESGELFF
>TRBV2|TRBJ1-1|NA|NA
TGTGCCAGCAGTGGGGACGGGAACACTGAAGCTTTCTTT
CASSGDGNTEAFF
>TRBV14|TRBJ1-1|NA|NA
TGTGCCAGCAGCCAAGAAACGAGGGGACTACCCGACGTCACTGAAGCTTTCTTT
CASSQETRGLPDVTEAFF
>TRBV7-9|TRBJ1-1|few|NA
TGTGCCAGCAGCTTAGCGTCTTCGGGCAGGGGTGACACTGAAGCTTTCTTT
CASSLASSGRGDTEAFF
>TRBV2|TRBJ1-1|NA|TRBD1
TGTGCCAGCAGTGACTGGGACAGGTTGGATGAAGCTTTCTTT
CASSDWDRLDEAFF
>TRBV19|TRBJ1-2|NA|TRBD1
TGTGCCAGTAGTCGACAGGGCGGGAACTATGGCTACACCTTC
CASSRQGGNYGYTF
>TRBV29-1|TRBJ1-1|many|NA
TGCAGCGTTGAAGAGGGGTACGGGAACACTGAAGCTTTCTTT
CSVEEGYGNTEAFF
>TRBV15|TRBJ2-5|NA|TRBD1
TGTGCCACCAGCCGCACTCCGGGACAGGGGATGGAGACCCAGTACTTC
CATSRTPGQGMETQYF
>TRBV6-5|TRBJ2-2|NA|NA
TGTGCCAGCAGTTACGACAGAGCGAACACCGGGGAGCTGTTTTTT
CASSYDRANTGELFF
>TRBV12-3/TRBV12-4|TRBJ2-7|few|NA
TGTGCCAGCAGTGCTCTCGGGTCCCACGAGCAGTACTTC
CASSALGSHEQYF
>TRBV7-3|TRBJ2-7|few|NA
TGTGCCAGCAGCCCGCAACCGTTCCGGGGTGAGCAGTACTTC
CASSPQPFRGEQYF
>TRBV7-9|TRBJ2-7|few|NA
TGTGCCAGCAGTTTGGTGCCCTACGAGCAGTACTTC
CASSLVPYEQYF
>TRBV20-1|TRBJ2-3|NA|NA
TGCAGTGCTAGGACGGGAGATGCCACAGATACGCAGTATTTT
CSARTGDATDTQYF
>TRBV7-2|TRBJ2-7|NA|TRBD2
TGTGCCAGCAGCTTAGCAGCGGGAGACTACGAGCAGTACTTC
CASSLAAGDYEQYF
>TRBV7-8|TRBJ2-7|many|NA
TGTGCCAGCAGCTTTGGGAGCCACGAGCAGTACTTC
CASSFGSHEQYF
>TRBV15|TRBJ2-7|many|TRBD1
TGTGCCACCAGCACTATGGGGACAGGGTCTGGCGAGCAGTACTTC
CATSTMGTGSGEQYF
>TRBV2|TRBJ1-4|NA|NA
TGTGCCAGCAGTGTTTTGGGTCCTGGCGGCCCCAATGAAAAACTGTTTTTT
CASSVLGPGGPNEKLFF
>TRBV12-3/TRBV12-4|TRBJ1-3|few|NA
TGTGCCAGCAGTTTAGGCAGGGCTACTGGAAACACCATATATTTT
CASSLGRATGNTIYF
>TRBV6-2/TRBV6-3|TRBJ1-4|NA|NA
TGTGCCAGCAGTTACTCAGGCGGACTGTTCAATGAAAAACTGTTTTTT
CASSYSGGLFNEKLFF
>TRBV12-3/TRBV12-4|TRBJ2-2|NA|NA
TGTGCCAGCAGGTGGGACCACTTCACCGGGGAGCTGTTTTTT
CASRWDHFTGELFF
>TRBV7-2|TRBJ1-1|NA|NA
TGTGCCAGCAGCTTGAGGACCTTGGACACTGAAGCTTTCTTT
CASSLRTLDTEAFF
>TRBV29-1|TRBJ2-2|few|TRBD2
TGCAGCGTTGAAGGATTCGGCGGGACTAGCGGGATTGGAGTTGGGGAGCTGTTTTTT
CSVEGFGGTSGIGVGELFF
>TRBV14|TRBJ2-3|NA|NA
TGTGCCAGCAGCCCCCATGAGGGAGGAGGCTCAGATACGCAGTATTTT
CASSPHEGGGSDTQYF
>TRBV6-1|TRBJ2-5|NA|TRBD2
TGTGCCAGCAGGCCCCCGGGACTAGCTTGGGAGACCCAGTACTTC
CASRPPGLAWETQYF
>TRBV12-3/TRBV12-4|TRBJ2-7|few|NA
TGTGCCAGCACTAACAGGGGGGGTTCGTACGAGCAGTACTTC
CASTNRGGSYEQYF
>TRBV7-6|TRBJ2-7|few|NA
TGTGCCAGCAGTTCTCGGGAGCAGTACTTC
CASSSREQYF
>TRBV25-1|TRBJ1-1|NA|TRBD1
TGTGCCAGCAGTAGAACCGGGACAGGAAACACTGAAGCTTTCTTT
CASSRTGTGNTEAFF
>TRBV6-5|TRBJ2-2|few|TRBD1
TGTGCCAGCAGCACCGGGACAGGGGAAAACGGGGAGCTGTTTTTT
CASSTGTGENGELFF
>TRBV24-1|TRBJ2-2|NA|NA
TGTGCCACCAGTGATTTGACTAGATCCACCGGGGAGCTGTTTTTT
CATSDLTRSTGELFF
>TRBV19|TRBJ1-1|many|TRBD1
TGTGCCAGTAGTATCGGGACAGGGAACACTGAAGCTTTCTTT
CASSIGTGNTEAFF
>TRBV7-9|TRBJ1-5|NA|TRBD1
TGTGCCAGCAGGACGGGACAGGCTAGCAATCAGCCCCAGCATTTT
CASRTGQASNQPQHF
>TRBV24-1|TRBJ1-5|NA|NA
TGTGCCTCCAGGGGTCACGGCAATCAGCCCCAGCATTTT
CASRGHGNQPQHF
>TRBV14|TRBJ1-1|NA|NA
TGTGCCAGCAGCCAAGATTTTCGGAGGGCAGTAGGAACTGAAGCTTTCTTT
CASSQDFRRAVGTEAFF
>TRBV25-1|TRBJ1-2|NA|TRBD1
TGTGCCAGCAGTTTTTACAGGGGTTCTAACTATGGCTACACCTTC
CASSFYRGSNYGYTF